This note documents a single TCR beta chain sequence. Its cognate antigen has yet to be identified. Within one base of it there is no much larger clone, and no base qualities were kept. The time point label, as the study defines it: baseline, week 1 (first vaccination visit). Per the publication, the treatment or condition label means: pre-vaccination baseline after standard-of-care therapy. The donors had newly diagnosed IDH1-mutant astrocytomas of WHO grade 3 or 4 that showed loss of nuclear ATRX. The samples were drawn from NOA16, a multicentre, single-arm, open-label phase I trial in Germany that tested a mutant IDH1 peptide vaccine in humans for the first time. Visit V03 blood draws served as the baseline sample for immunogenicity testing. Genomic DNA for TCRB sequencing was isolated from EDTA blood with the DNeasy Blood and Tissue Kit. These data belong to a study of a mutant IDH1 vaccine in newly diagnosed glioma (dated by TCRdb to about 2021). About the investigation overall: Of the 32 patients who were treated, 62.5% were male and roughly 38% were female, and the mean age was about 40 years. Before enrollment, most patients had been given radiochemotherapy with temozolomide as standard therapy, while the rest had received either radiotherapy alone or temozolomide alone. For exploratory analyses, longitudinal TCRB deep sequencing was carried out in about 25 treated patients wherever samples were available. Six visits were used for peripheral blood collection: V03 (baseline), V05, V07, V10, V12 and V13. Points the paper makes about the study in general: Pseudoprogression appeared unrelated to alterations in the top peripheral T cell clonotypes detected by TCRB sequencing. Across multiple MHC alleles, vaccine-induced immune responses were seen in 93.3% of patients. Availability determined which PBMC samples were chosen for TCRB deep sequencing. The authors noted that analyses of patient blood samples could not be reproduced because of sample limitations.

V lost 4 bases and J lost 0 bases; the stretch between them is 10 bases long. The CDR3 has 14 amino acids, counting the end cysteine and phenylalanine. CDR3 DNA is the only sequence kept; it has 42 bases, read in frame from the first base. CDR1 is given as SGHRS and CDR2 as YFSETQ, both from the germline V gene. The method was the immunoSEQ multiplex PCR assay. Following the manufacturer's protocol, the hsTCRB Kit was used to amplify rearranged TCR beta chain sequences. An Illumina MiSeq was used to sequence the TCRB libraries. Per the source publication's procedure: The kit vendor's proprietary platform handled demultiplexing, trimming and gene mapping. The table comes from immuneACCESS by way of TCRdb, which keeps in-frame sequences with V and J called. Part of the clones is missing from these tables; in studies checked, under half for an unresolved V gene and the rest for unknown reasons. V, J and clone size are taken as reported in that table, and D and trimming were inferred from the DNA itself. Counted in this sample were about 92,000 clones; roughly 85% of them appeared once. The ten largest account for 7% to 8% of the sample.

The chain is made from TRBV5-1 and TRBJ1-2; no D segment can be confidently identified. Sequencing was performed on PBMCs, taken from a glioma patient treated with radiotherapy, temozolomide or both. The sequence was obtained from a woman aged 45-65 years with glioma. The sequenced DNA is TGCGCCAGCAGCCCGACTGCGACTAACTATGGCTACACCTTC. Its product reads: CASSPTATNYGYTF.